These 24 T cell receptor beta chains share one sample of origin, sequenced in a study of cytomegalovirus exposure and HLA in healthy donors. A multiplex PCR was run with 60 Vbeta primers and 13 Jbeta primers. Clones were read by immunoSEQ multiplex PCR, and TCRdb kept only the in-frame ones, dropping some. The sample records about 150,000 clones, about four fifths being singletons. Sequences were obtained from PBMCs. The origin of the receptors is a man between 18 and 29 years old in good health and CMV-seronegative.

In DNA form, the CDR3 reads TGTGCCAGCAGTTCGACAGATCAGCCCCAGCATTTT. Its protein is CASSSTDQPQHF. The chain is built from TRBV27 and TRBJ1-5, with D maybe TRBD1 (5 bases). Trimming cost V 4 bases and J 5 bases, with 6 bases left between them. Germline values: CDR1 MNHEY, CDR2 SMNVEV (reference sequence). The CDR3 contains 12 residues.

The chain carries TRBV7-8 and TRBJ1-1, with 7 bases fitting TRBD1. CDR1 is SGHVS, CDR2 FQNEAQ, per germline. The CDR3 is 16 residues long. Trimming removed 2 bases from V and 5 bases from J; junction bases left unmatched: 11. The CDR3 coding sequence is TGTGCCAGCAGCTTACCAGAAGCGACAGGGAGAACTGAAGCTTTCTTT. Its translation: CASSLPEATGRTEAFF.

V gene TRBV19 combines with J gene TRBJ2-2; unclear D gene. This CDR3 has 12 amino acids. CDR1 is LNHDA and CDR2 is SQIVND in the germline V gene (reference sequence). V was cut by 3 bases and J by 6 bases, with 5 bases left in between. CDR3 in DNA: TGTGCCAGTAGTATCAAGCCCGGGGAGCTGTTTTTT. Protein: CASSIKPGELFF. Full variable domain (remainder filled in from reference TRBV19 and TRBJ2-2): DGGITQSPKYLFRKEGQNVTLSCEQNLNHDAMYWYRQDPGQGLRLIYYSQIVNDFQKGDIAEGYSVSREKKESFPLTVTSAQKNPTAFYLCASSIKPGELFFGEGSRLTVL.

To note about this clone: One end of the junction varies from germline; a read error may be responsible. The CDR3 is CASSLGGRGTGNAIYF. DNA for the CDR3: TGTGCCAGCAGTTTGGGGGGCAGGGGGACTGGAAACGCCATATATTTT. The rearrangement links TRBV27 to TRBJ1-3, with 7 bases fitting TRBD1. CDR3 length: 16 residues. Germline CDR1 reads MNHEY; CDR2 reads SMNVEV (reference sequence).

The chain carries TRBV10-3 and TRBJ2-1, with 10 positions matching TRBD1. Germline CDR1 and CDR2: ENHRY and SYGVKD. The V and J ends lost 6 bases and 7 bases, in that order; junction bases with no gene match: 6. The CDR3 covers 14 residues. As DNA, the CDR3 is TGTGCCATCAGAAGAAGACAGGGGGCAAATGAGCAGTTCTTC. Its translation is CAIRRRQGANEQFF.

The chain has TRBV14 and TRBJ2-1; 7 bases map to TRBD1. CDR1 and CDR2 from the germline V gene are SGHDN and FVKESK. After removal of 3 bases from V and 0 bases from J, the junction contained 8 bases not matched to a gene. This CDR3 region has 17 residues. CDR3 DNA sequence: TGTGCCAGCAGCCAGCGGACAGGACAGATCTCCTACAATGAGCAGTTCTTC. This translates into CASSQRTGQISYNEQFF. The full variable domain, its missing parts supplied by reference TRBV14 and TRBJ2-1, is EAGVTQFPSHSVIEKGQTVTLRCDPISGHDNLYWYRRVMGKEIKFLLHFVKESKQDESGMPNNRFLAERTGGTYSTLKVQPAELEDSGVYFCASSQRTGQISYNEQFFGPGTRLTVL.

This clone was counted a single time. The chain joins TRBV4-1 to TRBJ1-1; D is possibly TRBD1 (6 bases). Germline V gene data show CDR1 as MGHRA and CDR2 as YSYEKL. The CDR3 has 17 amino acids. V was clipped by 2 bases and J by 0 bases, with 16 bases between them. The CDR3 sequence is CASSQISRGALNTEAFF. The CDR3 DNA follows: TGCGCCAGCAGCCAAATATCCAGGGGCGCCCTGAACACTGAAGCTTTCTTT.

The chain couples TRBV6-5 to TRBJ1-6; 7 bases fit TRBD1. This CDR3 comprises 14 residues. CDR1 is MNHEY, CDR2 SVGAGI, per germline. The J segment lost 9 bases and the V segment lost 6 bases, leaving 8 bases of the junction unmatched. CDR3: CASSRQGGGSPLHF. In nucleotides, the CDR3 is TGTGCCAGCAGCCGACAGGGTGGAGGTTCACCCCTCCACTTT.

This rearrangement joins TRBV5-1 to TRBJ2-2; 12 bases fit TRBD1. Germline V gives CDR1 SGHRS, CDR2 YFSETQ. The CDR3 extends over 15 amino acids. V trimming: 4 bases; J trimming: 7 bases; junction bases outside the gene matches: 5. The CDR3 sequence: CASSPGTGGFGELFF. The CDR3, as DNA: TGCGCCAGCAGCCCCGGGACAGGGGGCTTCGGGGAGCTGTTTTTT.

This rearrangement joins TRBV2 to TRBJ2-5; D perhaps matches TRBD1 (6 bases). The CDR3 covers 13 residues. V lost 4 bases, J lost 5 bases, and 11 bases lay in between. The germline V gene has CDR1 SNHLY and CDR2 FYNNEI. The CDR3 bases are TGTGCCAGCAGTGGACAGGCTGGGGAGACCCAGTACTTC. Its protein product is CASSGQAGETQYF. Full variable domain (outside the CDR3, taken from reference TRBV2 and TRBJ2-5): EPEVTQTPSHQVTQMGQEVILRCVPISNHLYFYWYRQILGQKVEFLVSFYNNEISEKSEIFDDQFSVERPDGSNFTLKIRSTKLEDSAMYFCASSGQAGETQYFGPGTRLLVL.

The V call is TRBV2, the J call TRBJ2-3, with a weak D call TRBD1 (5 bases). The CDR3 sequence is 14 residues long. V was cut by 5 bases and J by 0 bases, with 9 bases left in between. Per germline, CDR1 SNHLY and CDR2 FYNNEI. CDR3 sequence: CASSYQGSTDTQYF. The CDR3 DNA reads as TGTGCCAGCAGTTACCAGGGCAGCACAGATACGCAGTATTTT.

About this clone: This same CDR3 is encoded by further DNA sequences in the sample. The gene calls are TRBV5-1 and TRBJ2-5; the D gene is possibly TRBD2 (5 bases). Germline CDR1 SGHRS, CDR2 YFSETQ. The CDR3 is made up of 15 amino acids. V lost 1 base, J lost 2 bases, and 12 bases lay in between. CDR3: CASSLSGVNQETQYF. CDR3 coding DNA: TGCGCCAGCAGCTTGTCCGGGGTAAATCAAGAGACCCAGTACTTC.

V and J are TRBV11-2 and TRBJ2-7; D may be TRBD2 (5 bases). The CDR3 has 14 residues. Germline V gene lookup returns CDR1 SGHAT and CDR2 FQNNGV. The germline V and J ends were trimmed by 1 base and 2 bases, with 9 bases remaining between them. CDR3: CASSLGGWTYEQYF. Written as DNA, the CDR3 is TGTGCCAGCAGCTTAGGCGGGTGGACCTACGAGCAGTACTTC.

DNA of the CDR3: TGTGCCAGCAGCTTAGGTGGCTACCAAGAGACCCAGTACTTC. Its translation: CASSLGGYQETQYF. The chain links TRBV7-2 to TRBJ2-5; D is unresolved. The CDR3 contains 14 residues. V was pared by 1 base and J by 0 bases, with 6 bases between. Germline V gives CDR1 SGHTA, CDR2 FQGNSA.

This chain links TRBV7-9 with TRBJ1-1, with TRBD1 matching over 10 bases. The CDR3 totals 16 residues. V lost 1 base and J lost 4; bases outside the gene matches: 6. From germline, CDR1 is SEHNR and CDR2 FQNEAQ (reference sequence). CDR3 sequence reads: CASSLGQGARGTEAFF. In DNA, the CDR3 is TGTGCCAGCAGCTTAGGACAGGGGGCTAGGGGCACTGAAGCTTTCTTT.

The J gene is TRBJ2-5, the V gene TRBV7-9; 8 positions agree with TRBD1. V lost 5 bases and J lost 0; bases outside the gene matches: 8. Germline loops: CDR1 SEHNR, CDR2 FQNEAQ (reference sequence). CDR3 length: 16 amino acids. CDR3 DNA: TGTGCCAGCAGCCCTACTACGGACAGGGACCAAGAGACCCAGTACTTC. Translating gives CASSPTTDRDQETQYF.

V is TRBV28 and J is TRBJ2-5; D possibly corresponds to TRBD1 (6 bases). Per germline, CDR1 MDHEN and CDR2 SYDVKM. The CDR3 runs to 15 residues. V dropped 7 bases and J dropped 2 bases, with 17 bases sitting between them. Here the CDR3 DNA reads TGTGCCAGCAACGCACCGGGACACAGACAAGAGACCCAGTACTTC. This codes for CASNAPGHRQETQYF.

CDR3 DNA: TGTGCCAGCAGCTTAGGGAGCGGGGGCCTCCGGGGCACAGATACGCAGTATTTT. Amino acid sequence: CASSLGSGGLRGTDTQYF. The rearrangement links TRBV7-2 to TRBJ2-3; TRBD2 agrees at 8 bases. Per germline, CDR1 SGHTA and CDR2 FQGNSA. There are 18 residues in the CDR3. V shed 1 base, J shed 1 base, and the junction held 10 bases outside the gene matches.

The chain is built from TRBV30 and TRBJ2-3; 8 nucleotides line up with TRBD1. The trim removed 5 bases at V and 4 bases at J, leaving 2 bases unmatched. The germline gives CDR1 GTSNPN, CDR2 SVGIG (reference sequence). The CDR3 runs to 12 residues. The CDR3 loop is CAWGQGPDTQYF. The CDR3 DNA is TGTGCCTGGGGACAGGGTCCAGATACGCAGTATTTT.

For this clone: The germline gene is not matched at one end of the junction; a read error may be the cause. The chain combines TRBV7-9 with TRBJ2-3; 8 positions match TRBD2. The CDR3 is 16 residues long. Germline V gives CDR1 SEHNR, CDR2 FQNEAQ (reference sequence). The CDR3 DNA sequence: TGTTCCAGCAGCTTTGCCCCTAGCGGGTCGACAGATACGCAGTATTTT. Its protein is CSSSFAPSGSTDTQYF.

The chain joins TRBV19 to TRBJ2-7, with 7 bases that match TRBD2. Germline V gene lookup returns CDR1 LNHDA and CDR2 SQIVND (reference sequence). After removal of 4 bases from V and 4 bases from J, the junction contained 7 bases not matched to a gene. This CDR3 is built from 14 residues. CDR3 sequence: CASSTFVGGYEQYV. In nucleotides, the CDR3 is TGTGCCAGTAGTACTTTCGTGGGGGGGTACGAGCAGTACGTC.

About this clone: The sample has other DNA sequences that encode this CDR3 too. The chain recombines TRBV9 with TRBJ1-1; a weak D match, TRBD1 (5 bases). Germline loops: CDR1 SGDLS, CDR2 YYNGEE. The CDR3 is 14 residues long. V lost 0 bases, J lost 5 bases, and 11 bases lay in between. This chain's CDR3 is CASSVARGGTEAFF. As DNA, the CDR3 is TGTGCCAGCAGCGTAGCCCGGGGGGGAACTGAAGCTTTCTTT.

Concerning this clone itself: Germline is not matched at one junction end, which may reflect a read error. The chain carries TRBV11-1 and TRBJ1-1; D ambiguous. The length of the CDR3 is 12 residues. CDR1 is SGHAT, CDR2 FQDESV, per germline (reference sequence). The CDR3 spells CASSQLLAPILF. CDR3 DNA sequence: TGTGCCAGCTCCCAGTTGCTCGCTCCCATTCTCTTT.

This chain uses TRBV5-1 with TRBJ2-3; TRBD2 agrees at 12 bases. This CDR3 is 16 amino acids long. Germline V gene data show CDR1 as SGHRS and CDR2 as YFSETQ. Trimming cost V 0 bases and J 5 bases; bases outside gene matches: 4. The CDR3, as DNA: TGCGCCAGCAGCTTGGCCCAGACTAGCGGGAGAGATACGCAGTATTTT. It translates to CASSLAQTSGRDTQYF. The full variable domain, completed using reference TRBV5-1 and TRBJ2-3, is KAGVTQTPRYLIKTRGQQVTLSCSPISGHRSVSWYQQTPGQGLQFLFEYFSETQRNKGNFPGRFSGRQFSNSRSEMNVSTLELGDSALYLCASSLAQTSGRDTQYFGPGTRLTVL.